The following is a T cell receptor (beta chain) sequence with its context. This clone was seen just once. Its antigen remains undetermined. Base quality data are lacking; no much larger clone is found one base away. The data were taken from a study of blood T cell repertoires in COVID-19 (dated by TCRdb to 2019 to 2021). Some background on the complete study: Samples from collaborators originated in the United States, Italy and Spain and spanned both the acute and convalescent phases of COVID-19. The material from the prospective study consisted of cDNA or gDNA derived from T cells, B-cell-depleted T cells, or PBMCs. Subjects who had been exposed to COVID-19, were actively infected with it, or had recovered from it provided the deeply sampled blood TCRbeta repertoires that made up the dataset. The repertoires were released in a freely available public database meant as a resource for research on the immune response to SARS-CoV-2. The samples were drawn from the first 160 participants of the ongoing ImmuneRACE study and from 1,254 subjects provided by 6 global collaborators. A de-identified subject ID, COVID-19 status, age in years and sex were almost always included in the sample metadata. Where available, HLA class I and class II types were taken from metadata supplied by the sample provider and were not determined by assay-based typing.

The research as a whole found: The quantity of clinical and demographic metadata differed by source and by participant and was supplied without curation.

The collaborating institutions used their own protocols to collect whole blood in K2EDTA tubes. For TCRbeta analysis, collaborator samples were shipped as frozen whole blood, as isolated PBMCs, or as DNA extracted from either sample type. The immunoSEQ Assay, a bias-controlled multiplex PCR, was used to amplify TCRbeta CDR3 regions from genomic DNA. The authors' analysis ran thus. Nucleated cell counts per sample were estimated from amplification of reference gene primers within the assay. Sequence reads were collapsed and filtered to measure the absolute abundance of every unique TCRbeta CDR3 rearrangement. Productive Simpson clonality was computed per sample as the square root of Simpson's diversity index over productive rearrangements. The table comes from immuneACCESS by way of TCRdb, which keeps in-frame sequences with V and J called. Part of the clones is missing from these tables; in studies checked, under half for an unresolved V gene and the rest for unknown reasons. The V and J calls and clone size were taken over from that table, and D and trimming were inferred from the DNA. This sample has 120,000 to 150,000 clones in its table, and around 90% of those were observed once. The ten largest clones take up nearly 0.95% of the sample.

The source of this sequence is a woman aged 45 to 65 with acute or convalescent COVID-19. The sequenced material came from peripheral blood.

The CDR3 region reads CASSPQGIGFTDTQYF. The base sequence is TGTGCCAGCAGCCCACAGGGAATAGGGTTCACAGATACGCAGTATTTT. The chain is made from TRBV7-3 and TRBJ2-3, and the D gene may be TRBD1, 6 bases matching. According to the germline V gene, CDR1 reads SGHTA and CDR2 reads FQGTGA. The junction carries 17 bases between V and J, which are trimmed by 5 bases and 2 bases respectively. The CDR3 numbers 16 residues from cysteine through phenylalanine. Just the 48-base CDR3 DNA is kept, in frame starting at base 1.